The 27 T cell receptor beta chains below were found in one sample sequenced in a study of technical replicates of blood from several donors. Sequenced by immunoSEQ multiplex PCR; TCRdb stores in-frame clones only, minus some. The table lists about 83,000 clones, around 96% of them singletons. The sequencing input was T cells isolated from PBMCs. These receptors were obtained from a human donor in good health.

V usage is TRBV5-4 and J usage is TRBJ1-1, with D tentatively TRBD1 (5 bases). V lost 1 base to trimming and J lost 5 bases, with 9 bases between them. This CDR3 spans 13 amino acids. CDR1 SGHNT and CDR2 YYREEE come from the germline V gene (reference sequence). The CDR3 DNA reads as TGTGCCAGCAGCTTGCTGACAGTAACTGAAGCTTTCTTT. Residues: CASSLLTVTEAFF. The full variable domain, with the rest looked up from reference TRBV5-4 and TRBJ1-1, is ETGVTQSPTHLIKTRGQQVTLRCSSQSGHNTVSWYQQALGQGPQFIFQYYREEENGRGNFPPRFSGLQFPNYSSELNVNALELDDSALYLCASSLLTVTEAFFGQGTRLTVV.

The chain recombines TRBV4-3 with TRBJ2-7; D remains ambiguous. V dropped 0 bases and J dropped 5 bases, with 11 bases sitting between them. CDR3 length equals 14 residues. Germline V gene lookup returns CDR1 LGHNA and CDR2 YSLEER. The chain's CDR3 is CASSQDIVSDEQYF. DNA for the CDR3: TGCGCCAGCAGCCAAGATATAGTTTCGGACGAGCAGTACTTC.

The chain couples TRBV25-1 to TRBJ1-2, with 10 bases lining up with TRBD1. Germline CDR1 is MGHDK and CDR2 is SYGVNS. V lost 6 bases, J lost 3 bases, and 1 base stayed unmatched. The CDR3 runs to 13 residues. CDR3 bases: TGTGCCAGCAGCGGGACAGGGGACTATGGCTACACCTTC. It codes for CASSGTGDYGYTF.

The chain couples TRBV5-4 to TRBJ2-5; the D gene is possibly TRBD2 (5 bases). The CDR3 is 15 residues long. Germline V gene lookup returns CDR1 SGHNT and CDR2 YYREEE (reference sequence). Trimming took off 0 bases at V and 5 bases at J, with 14 bases between the two ends. CDR3 sequence (DNA): TGTGCCAGCAGCTTGGCCCTGGCTAGCTGGGAGACCCAGTACTTC. Its protein product is CASSLALASWETQYF.

The chain links TRBV19 to TRBJ2-3; weak D call: TRBD2 (5 bases). The CDR3 sequence is 15 residues long. V was pared by 1 base and J by 1 base, with 9 bases between. Germline V gene sequence: CDR1 LNHDA, CDR2 SQIVND (reference sequence). The CDR3 DNA is TGTGCCAGTAGTATAGGAGCGGACCGCACAGATACGCAGTATTTT. Protein: CASSIGADRTDTQYF.

The rearrangement uses TRBV7-9 and TRBJ2-7; 11 positions match TRBD2. J lost 4 bases, V lost 5 bases, and 7 bases had no gene match. There are 15 residues in the CDR3. Germline CDR1 reads SEHNR; CDR2 reads FQNEAQ (reference sequence). The CDR3 sequence is CASSTTSGSRYEQYF. As DNA, the CDR3 is TGTGCCAGCAGCACAACTAGCGGGAGTCGGTACGAGCAGTACTTC.

This clone has a single count. The gene calls are TRBV6-5 and TRBJ1-4; D gene uncertain. Germline-derived CDR1 and CDR2 are MNHEY and SVGAGI. The V end lost 4 bases, the J end lost 0 bases, and 12 bases lay between the germline ends. The CDR3 runs to 16 residues. The CDR3 protein is CASSFDWGATNEKLFF. The DNA for the CDR3 is TGTGCCAGCAGTTTCGACTGGGGAGCAACTAATGAAAAACTGTTTTTT.

Note on this clone: The junction does not match germline at one end; this may be a read error. The V call is TRBV11-3, the J call TRBJ2-2, with D possibly TRBD1 on 5 matching bases. This CDR3 region has 15 residues. Germline CDR1 SGHNT, CDR2 YENEEA. Here the CDR3 reads CASSVDSVNTGELFF. CDR3 coding DNA: TGTGCCAGCAGCGTAGACAGCGTCAACACCGGGGAGCTGTTTTTT.

This clone showed up just once. The chain carries TRBV19 and TRBJ2-7; 7 nucleotides match TRBD1. With 1 base clipped from V and 3 bases from J, the junction kept 3 bases outside the gene matches. The CDR3 sequence is 14 residues long. Germline CDR1 and CDR2: LNHDA and SQIVND (reference sequence). CDR3 DNA: TGTGCCAGTAGTATAGCCCCAGGGGGCTACGAGCAGTACTTC. Encoded protein: CASSIAPGGYEQYF.

The rearrangement links TRBV6-1 to TRBJ2-7; 8 bases agree with TRBD2. CDR3 length equals 14 residues. V gave up 2 bases and J gave up 4 bases; unmatched junction bases: 4. Germline values: CDR1 MNHNS, CDR2 SASEGT. As DNA, the CDR3 is TGTGCCAGCAGTGAACTTATAGCGGGGTACGAGCAGTACTTC. Its protein is CASSELIAGYEQYF.

This clone showed up just once. V gene TRBV28 combines with J gene TRBJ1-1; tentatively, D is TRBD1 (6 bases). This CDR3 is built from 14 residues. Between the trimmed V and J ends, which lost 2 bases and 1 base, there was a span of 8 bases. Looked up from germline, CDR1 is MDHEN and CDR2 is SYDVKM. The CDR3 spells CASSLRGGNTEAFF. CDR3 in DNA: TGTGCCAGCAGTTTAAGGGGGGGGAACACTGAAGCTTTCTTT.

Only one count was recorded for this clone. V gene TRBV7-2 combines with J gene TRBJ2-6, with D unresolved. Between the trimmed V and J ends, which lost 6 bases and 0 bases, there was a span of 18 bases. The V gene's germline CDR1 is SGHTA and CDR2 FQGNSA. The CDR3 runs to 18 residues. The DNA for the CDR3 is TGTGCCAGCAGGGCGGCGTTCGCTGGCAGCTCTGGGGCCAACGTCCTGACTTTC. Translated, it gives CASRAAFAGSSGANVLTF.

This clone was observed once. The chain couples TRBV2 to TRBJ1-3; no firm D call. Germline V gene lookup returns CDR1 SNHLY and CDR2 FYNNEI. Deletions cut 3 bases from V and 0 bases from J, with 6 bases between. The length of the CDR3 is 14 residues. The chain's CDR3 is CASSDRPSGNTIYF. In DNA, the CDR3 is TGTGCCAGCAGTGACAGGCCCTCTGGAAACACCATATATTTT.

The chain carries TRBV29-1 and TRBJ2-5; D possibly corresponds to TRBD2 (5 bases). Germline V gene sequence: CDR1 SQVTM, CDR2 ANQGSEA. V was clipped by 5 bases and J by 7 bases, with 14 bases between them. There are 12 residues in the CDR3. The CDR3 loop is CSVLSGMGTQYF. The CDR3 DNA follows: TGCAGCGTTTTATCGGGGATGGGGACCCAGTACTTC.

This CDR3 reads CASSGSGSSYNEQFF. In DNA form, the CDR3 reads TGTGCCAGCAGCGGTAGCGGGAGCTCCTACAATGAGCAGTTCTTC. This sequence joins TRBV9 and TRBJ2-1; 9 positions match TRBD2. J was trimmed by 0 bases and V by 3 bases; bases with no gene match: 1. The germline CDR1 and CDR2 sequences are SGDLS and YYNGEE. The CDR3 is 15 amino acids.

This sequence joins TRBV29-1 and TRBJ2-7, with 7 bases that match TRBD1. V dropped 0 bases and J dropped 2; count of bases not matched to a gene: 4. The CDR3 extends over 14 amino acids. The germline V gene has CDR1 SQVTM and CDR2 ANQGSEA. The CDR3 DNA reads TGCAGCGTTGAAGATCGACAGGGAGCCTACGAGCAGTACTTC. Residues: CSVEDRQGAYEQYF.

The rearrangement links TRBV19 to TRBJ1-2, with 10 bases fitting TRBD1. After removal of 7 bases from V and 2 bases from J, the junction contained 7 bases not matched to a gene. Germline V gives CDR1 LNHDA, CDR2 SQIVND (reference sequence). CDR3 length: 15 amino acids. The CDR3 DNA reads as TGTGCCAGTAAATCTCCGGGACAGGGGAACTATGGCTACACCTTC. This translates into CASKSPGQGNYGYTF.

The count of this clone is one. V and J are TRBV11-3 and TRBJ2-7, with 8 bases identical to TRBD1. The germline V gene has CDR1 SGHNT and CDR2 YENEEA. The CDR3 spans 18 residues. V trimming: 5 bases; J trimming: 0 bases; junction bases outside the gene matches: 15. The CDR3 sequence is CASSLGTGVGLSSYEQYF. In DNA form, the CDR3 reads TGTGCCAGCAGCCTCGGGACAGGAGTGGGGTTAAGCTCCTACGAGCAGTACTTC.

Only one count was recorded for this clone. The V call is TRBV14, the J call TRBJ1-2, with 8 nucleotides matching TRBD1. The CDR3 extends over 16 amino acids. Per the germline V gene, CDR1 is SGHDN and CDR2 is FVKESK. The V and J ends lost 0 bases and 4 bases, in that order; junction bases with no gene match: 7. This CDR3 is CASSQDQGARSYGYTF. The CDR3 coding sequence is TGTGCCAGCAGCCAAGATCAGGGGGCGCGGAGCTATGGCTACACCTTC.

The V call is TRBV13, the J call TRBJ1-2; possible D gene TRBD1, 5 bases. V lost 0 bases, J lost 14 bases, and 19 bases lay in between. The CDR3 is 14 residues long. Germline CDR1 reads PRHDT; CDR2 reads FYEKMQ (reference sequence). The CDR3 spells CASSLGTGGMWGTF. The CDR3 DNA is TGTGCCAGCAGCTTAGGGACGGGGGGAATGTGGGGGACCTTC.

The chain is built from TRBV4-3 and TRBJ2-5; 10 nucleotides agree with TRBD2. The CDR3 is made up of 17 amino acids. V trimming: 3 bases; J trimming: 4 bases; junction bases outside the gene matches: 11. The germline V gene has CDR1 LGHNA and CDR2 YSLEER. CDR3 amino acids: CASSHDLAGELRETQYF. CDR3 bases: TGCGCCAGCAGCCATGACCTAGCGGGAGAACTGCGAGAGACCCAGTACTTC.

For this clone: One junction end disagrees with the germline gene, perhaps due to a read error. The chain joins TRBV13 to TRBJ2-1, with 14 bases fitting TRBD2. The V gene's germline CDR1 is PRHDT and CDR2 FYEKMQ (reference sequence). CDR3 size: 16 residues. The CDR3, as DNA: TGTGCCAGCAGCCTAGGGACTAGCGGGAGAGGCAATGAGCAGTTCTTC. This translates into CASSLGTSGRGNEQFF.

The chain uses TRBV30 and TRBJ1-1; 9 nucleotides line up with TRBD1. Losses at the gene ends were 8 bases for V and 3 bases for J; bases not matched to a gene: 13. CDR1 and CDR2 from the germline V gene are GTSNPN and SVGIG (reference sequence). This CDR3 region has 15 residues. DNA for the CDR3: TGTGCCATTACAGGGGGCAGCGTTGTATACACTGAAGCTTTCTTT. Encoded protein: CAITGGSVVYTEAFF. Using reference TRBV30 and TRBJ1-1 for the parts outside the CDR3, the full variable domain is SQTIHQWPATLVQPVGSPLSLECTVEGTSNPNLYWYRQAAGRGLQLLFYSVGIGQISSEVPQNLSASRPQDRQFILSSKKLLLSDSGFYLCAITGGSVVYTEAFFGQGTRLTVV.

A single count supports this clone. The genes are TRBV5-1 and TRBJ1-2; TRBD1 matches 11 bases. J was trimmed by 4 bases and V by 0 bases; bases with no gene match: 5. Germline CDR1 is SGHRS and CDR2 is YFSETQ. The CDR3 is made up of 16 amino acids. CDR3: CASSLGRGTGGYGYTF. CDR3 nucleotide sequence: TGCGCCAGCAGCTTGGGCCGTGGGACAGGGGGCTATGGCTACACCTTC.

This chain uses TRBV6-5 with TRBJ2-1; 8 positions agree with TRBD2. Germline lookup yields CDR1 MNHEY and CDR2 SVGAGI. The CDR3 covers 15 residues. The V gene end was trimmed by 5 bases and the J gene end by 0 bases; junction bases not matched to a gene: 3. CDR3 in amino acids: CASSNLAGSYNEQFF. The CDR3 region has the DNA TGTGCCAGCAGTAACCTAGCGGGCTCCTACAATGAGCAGTTCTTC.

V gene TRBV19 combines with J gene TRBJ1-1; tentative D call: TRBD1 (5 bases). Germline V gene data show CDR1 as LNHDA and CDR2 as SQIVND (reference sequence). The CDR3 extends over 14 amino acids. Trimming cost V 5 bases and J 5 bases, with 15 bases left between them. CDR3 nucleotide sequence: TGTGCCAGTAGTTCACTCGAAGGGGAAACTGAAGCTTTCTTT. Amino acid sequence: CASSSLEGETEAFF. The full variable domain, with the rest looked up from reference TRBV19 and TRBJ1-1, is DGGITQSPKYLFRKEGQNVTLSCEQNLNHDAMYWYRQDPGQGLRLIYYSQIVNDFQKGDIAEGYSVSREKKESFPLTVTSAQKNPTAFYLCASSSLEGETEAFFGQGTRLTVV.

The chain recombines TRBV5-1 with TRBJ1-1; tentatively, D is TRBD1 (6 bases). The CDR3 is 15 amino acids. CDR1 is SGHRS and CDR2 is YFSETQ in the germline V gene. V was trimmed by 1 base and J by 2 bases, leaving 12 bases between them. The CDR3 sequence is CASSLNVGGNTEAFF. Here the CDR3 DNA reads TGCGCCAGCAGCTTGAATGTAGGGGGTAACACTGAAGCTTTCTTT. The full variable domain, its missing parts supplied by reference TRBV5-1 and TRBJ1-1, is KAGVTQTPRYLIKTRGQQVTLSCSPISGHRSVSWYQQTPGQGLQFLFEYFSETQRNKGNFPGRFSGRQFSNSRSEMNVSTLELGDSALYLCASSLNVGGNTEAFFGQGTRLTVV.